This TCR beta chain was sequenced for a study of graft-versus-host responses after intestinal transplantation. Study at large: Each recipient received anti-thymocyte globulin induction, then tacrolimus and steroids for 2 to 3 years.

The CDR3 consists of 17 residues. J was trimmed by 1 base and V by 4 bases; bases with no gene match: 6. The germline V gene encodes CDR1 SGHVS and CDR2 FQNEAQ. As to this clone: Its antigen is unknown.

This table comes from immunoSEQ multiplex PCR, and its TCRdb copy is limited to in-frame clones, with some not included. The sample shows 84,000 or so clones, 90% to 95% of them seen only once. Study observations and caveats: Early post-transplant HvG declines showed an association with peak circulating GvH clone levels. GvH clones occurred in recipient marrow; some first appeared in ileum or blood.

This specimen consisted of unstimulated CD8+ T cells sorted from spleen or lymph node cells, obtained before transplant. The rearrangement joins TRBV7-8 to TRBJ2-5, with 13 positions matching TRBD2. This TCR was recovered from a human donor who was the organ donor for an intestinal transplant. CDR3 residues: CASSYGTSGAFQETQYF. CDR3 DNA: TGTGCCAGCAGCTACGGGACTAGCGGGGCCTTCCAAGAGACCCAGTACTTC. Combining the CDR3 with reference TRBV7-8 and TRBJ2-5 gives the whole variable domain GAGVSQSPRYKVAKRGQDVALRCDPISGHVSLFWYQQALGQGPEFLTYFQNEAQLDKSGLPSDRFFAERPEGSVSTLKIQRTQQEDSAVYLCASSYGTSGAFQETQYFGPGTRLLVL.